These 14 T cell receptor beta chains were all obtained from the same sample, sequenced in a study of spatial heterogeneity in lung cancer. TCRdb ran MiXCR on the 5' RACE reads and lists one entry per CDR3 protein. Among around 8,800 distinct CDR3 sequences listed, about 4.6% were seen once. Which antigens these TCRs recognize remains unknown. The sample's time point: sample taken at primary tumor resection. The study, taken as a whole, reports: The study found that expanded intratumoral alpha and beta TCR counts tracked tumor mutation counts.

This sample comprised lung tumor tissue, obtained at surgery. The receptors here all came from a female donor with early-stage non-small cell lung cancer.

This clonotype came up many times. The CDR3 coding sequence is TGCAGTGCTGAAAAATTTACTCAGGGGGCGTCTGAAGCTTTCTTT. It yields the protein CSAEKFTQGASEAFF. J is TRBJ1-1 and V is TRBV20-1; 8 bases agree with TRBD1. Germline values: CDR1 DFQATT, CDR2 SNEGSKA (reference sequence). The CDR3 totals 15 residues. The V gene end was trimmed by 5 bases and the J gene end by 6 bases; junction bases not matched to a gene: 14.

In this sample, this clonotype turned up many times. The CDR3 DNA reads TGTGCCAAAGGGGGGTTTGATGAGCAGTTCTTC. Amino acids: CAKGGFDEQFF. The gene calls are TRBV7-2 and TRBJ2-1; possibly TRBD1 or TRBD2 for D (6 bases each). The germline CDR1 and CDR2 sequences are SGHTA and FQGNSA. There are 11 residues in the CDR3. Trimming removed 10 bases from V and 8 bases from J, with 12 bases in between.

This clonotype has ten or more counts. The CDR3, as DNA: TGTGCCAGCAGCCCGGAGGGCCGTAGCACAGATACGCAGTATTTT. It specifies CASSPEGRSTDTQYF. The chain joins TRBV5-8 to TRBJ2-3; possibly TRBD2 for D (6 bases). Germline CDR1 and CDR2: SGHTS and YDEGEE. The CDR3 runs to 15 residues. V was cut by 4 bases and J by 0 bases, with 12 bases left in between.

This clonotype was observed at least ten times. The DNA for the CDR3 is TGTGCCAGCAGTTTACTACAGGGTGAAGAAAAACTGTTTTTT. This translates into CASSLLQGEEKLFF. This rearrangement joins TRBV28 to TRBJ1-4, with a weak D call TRBD1 (6 bases). The CDR3 runs to 14 residues. Trimming took off 2 bases at V and 8 bases at J, with 12 bases between the two ends. Per the germline V gene, CDR1 is MDHEN and CDR2 is SYDVKM.

This clonotype was observed many times. V usage is TRBV28 and J usage is TRBJ2-5; TRBD2 matches 8 bases. The V gene's germline CDR1 is MDHEN and CDR2 SYDVKM. The V gene end was trimmed by 10 bases and the J gene end by 5 bases; junction bases not matched to a gene: 15. This CDR3 has 15 amino acids. The CDR3 protein is CATRLARSLGETQYF. For the CDR3, the DNA is TGTGCCACCCGACTAGCGAGGTCACTAGGGGAGACCCAGTACTTC. The whole variable domain, remainder taken from reference TRBV28 and TRBJ2-5, is DVKVTQSSRYLVKRTGEKVFLECVQDMDHENMFWYRQDPGLGLRLIYFSYDVKMKEKGDIPEGYSVSREKKERFSLILESASTNQTSMYLCATRLARSLGETQYFGPGTRLLVL.

By frequency in the sample, this clonotype is medium-sized. J is TRBJ1-1 and V is TRBV29-1; TRBD1 aligns across 9 bases. Germline CDR1 SQVTM, CDR2 ANQGSEA. Trimming cost V 4 bases and J 4 bases; bases outside gene matches: 7. The CDR3 loop spans 14 amino acids. The DNA of the CDR3 is TGCAGCGTTGGTTTAGGGACAGGGTTCACTGAAGCTTTCTTT. Residues: CSVGLGTGFTEAFF.

This clonotype was seen ten or more times. The rearrangement uses TRBV6-5 and TRBJ1-2; 10 bases match TRBD1. This CDR3 comprises 12 residues. Germline CDR1 MNHEY, CDR2 SVGAGI. J gave up 7 bases and V 5 bases, and 1 base lay outside the gene matches. Written as DNA, the CDR3 is TGTGCCAGCAGTCGACAGGGGGCTGGCTACACCTTC. This codes for CASSRQGAGYTF.

This clonotype was observed many times. The rearrangement links TRBV18 to TRBJ2-1; TRBD2 agrees at 13 bases. V lost 0 bases, J lost 6 bases, and 2 bases stayed unmatched. Germline V gene data show CDR1 as KGHSH and CDR2 as LQKENI. The CDR3 covers 16 residues. CDR3 bases: TGTGCCAGCTCACCACCGGGACTAGCGGGAAGCAATGAGCAGTTCTTC. Translated: CASSPPGLAGSNEQFF.

This clonotype was seen at least ten times. The genes are TRBV20-1 and TRBJ2-3; possibly TRBD1 or TRBD2 for D (6 bases each). Germline values: CDR1 DFQATT, CDR2 SNEGSKA (reference sequence). The length of the CDR3 is 14 residues. Here the CDR3 reads CGVRASEGADTQYF. Here the CDR3 DNA reads TGCGGGGTTCGGGCTAGCGAGGGGGCAGATACGCAGTATTTT.

The table lists this clonotype with many counts. The chain carries TRBV9 and TRBJ2-7, with 12 bases matching TRBD2. The germline V gene encodes CDR1 SGDLS and CDR2 YYNGEE. Unmatched junction bases numbered 13, after V lost 2 bases and J lost 4 bases. The CDR3 has 18 amino acids. The CDR3 sequence: CASSVQPATSGSMYEQYF. The CDR3 nucleotides read TGTGCCAGCAGCGTCCAACCCGCGACTAGCGGGAGTATGTACGAGCAGTACTTC. Full variable domain (missing parts from reference TRBV9 and TRBJ2-7): DSGVTQTPKHLITATGQRVTLRCSPRSGDLSVYWYQQSLDQGLQFLIQYYNGEERAKGNILERFSAQQFPDLHSELNLSSLELGDSALYFCASSVQPATSGSMYEQYFGPGTRLTVT.

This clonotype was detected only a few times. This chain joins TRBV20-1 and TRBJ2-7, with 9 bases fitting TRBD1. The CDR3 consists of 11 residues. The junction had 0 bases not matched to a gene; V was cut back by 3 bases and J by 6 bases. Germline values: CDR1 DFQATT, CDR2 SNEGSKA (reference sequence). CDR3 in amino acids: CSARDRGEQYF. The CDR3 nucleotides are TGCAGTGCTAGGGACAGGGGCGAGCAGTACTTC.

This clonotype ranks as medium-sized (0.01 to 0.1%). The chain is built from TRBV5-1 and TRBJ2-5; D perhaps matches TRBD1 (5 bases). From germline, CDR1 is SGHRS and CDR2 YFSETQ. The CDR3 spans 14 residues. V lost 5 bases and J 0 bases, leaving 11 bases between the germline ends. This chain's CDR3 is CASRYDSDQETQYF. CDR3 bases: TGCGCCAGCAGATACGACAGTGACCAAGAGACCCAGTACTTC.

This clonotype is labeled medium-sized (0.01 to 0.1%). V is TRBV3-1 and J is TRBJ2-6; weak D call: TRBD1 (5 bases). This CDR3 has 20 amino acids. The germline CDR1 and CDR2 sequences are LGHDT and YNNKEL (reference sequence). Trimming pared 1 base from V and 0 bases from J, leaving 19 bases between. Written as DNA, the CDR3 is TGTGCCAGCAGCCAAGTAGCCCACTTGGGGCTGGGCTCTGGGGCCAACGTCCTGACTTTC. This codes for CASSQVAHLGLGSGANVLTF. Filled out from reference TRBV3-1 and TRBJ2-6, the complete variable domain reads DTAVSQTPKYLVTQMGNDKSIKCEQNLGHDTMYWYKQDSKKFLKIMFSYNNKELIINETVPNRFSPKSPDKAHLNLHINSLELGDSAVYFCASSQVAHLGLGSGANVLTFGAGSRLTVL.

This clonotype came up many times. This chain links TRBV5-1 with TRBJ2-7; tentatively, D is TRBD2 (6 bases). The CDR3 covers 16 residues. V lost 0 bases, J lost 4 bases, and 17 bases lay in between. From germline, CDR1 is SGHRS and CDR2 YFSETQ. The CDR3: CASSLVAGTIGYEQYF. In nucleotides, the CDR3 is TGCGCCAGCAGCTTGGTTGCGGGAACGATCGGGTACGAGCAGTACTTC.